The sequence of this T cell receptor (beta chain) was determined in a study of blood T cell repertoires in COVID-19. Whole-study context: COVID-19 samples, acute and convalescent, were from the United States, Italy and Spain.

V lost 0 bases and J lost 4, with 11 bases in between. The CDR3 is made up of 14 amino acids. The germline V gene encodes CDR1 SGHKS and CDR2 YYEKEE (reference sequence). Source study methods: How many nucleated cells were present was estimated from reference gene primer amplification. Only in-frame clones appear in the TCRdb table, and some are missing; sequencing was by immunoSEQ multiplex PCR. That table supplies the V and J calls and clone size; D and trimming were determined from the DNA. The sample includes around 100,000 clones, around four fifths of them seen just once. V is TRBV5-5 and J is TRBJ2-7, with a tentative D call TRBD2 (6 bases). The receptor was isolated from a man over 45 with active or convalescent COVID-19. The sequenced sample was peripheral blood. CDR3 DNA: TGTGCCAGCAGCTTGGCGGGAGTAGGGTACGAGCAGTACTTC. Translating it yields CASSLAGVGYEQYF.